This entry describes one T cell receptor (beta chain). What it recognizes is unknown. Primers for the PCR totalled 60 Vbeta and 13 Jbeta. The table came from immunoSEQ multiplex PCR; TCRdb's copy has only in-frame clones and leaves some out. The repertoire holds 160,000 or so clones, with approximately 80% as singletons. This entry belongs to a study of cytomegalovirus exposure and HLA in healthy donors. Study-level background: There were some 400 genotyped donors. Of these, 81% fell in the genetic ancestry cluster associated with self-reported Caucasian donors. Overall study results and limits: Previous analysis showed most TCR beta V segments were productive about 90% or about 30% of the time.

Healthy bone marrow donors made up the cohort. Although they were nominally healthy when sampled, donors likely had unrecorded immune exposures. Germline V lookup: CDR1 MDHEN, CDR2 SYDVKM. Between the trimmed V and J ends, which lost 6 bases and 5 bases, there was a span of 13 bases. The CDR3 runs to 13 residues. The sequenced material came from PBMCs. The sequence was obtained from a woman between 45 and 60 years old in good health and CMV-seronegative. This chain uses TRBV28 with TRBJ2-5, with D perhaps matching TRBD2 (6 bases). The CDR3 DNA reads as TGTGCCAGCAGGCGGGACCCAGGGGAGACCCAGTACTTC. Its translation: CASRRDPGETQYF.